Listed below are T cell receptor beta chains from one sample, sequenced in a study of T cells after yellow fever vaccination. TCRdb re-analysed the 5' RACE reads in MiXCR, keeping a single row per CDR3 protein. The sample gives some 400,000 distinct CDR3 sequences, around 6.5% of which show up once; about 15% is in the top ten. Sequenced material: PBMCs, taken 5 days after the yellow fever booster vaccination. Every receptor here comes from a man between 25 and 39 years old who received the YFV17D yellow fever vaccine. Each CDR3 is given with its conserved first and last residue. D genes are given only for firm matches. Clone size is stated in some rows and not others, as once, few, many or a class when expanded.

NA	TRBV20-1	few	TRBJ1-1	CSAPTFTLMEAFF	TGCAGTGCCCCGACGTTTACTTTGATGGAAGCTTTCTTT
NA	TRBV4-3	NA	TRBJ1-2	CASSQDVEGINYGYTF	TGCGCCAGCAGCCAAGATGTGGAAGGGATTAACTATGGCTACACCTTC
NA	TRBV30	many	TRBJ2-7	CASEGPYEQYF	TGTGCCTCCGAAGGTCCCTACGAGCAGTACTTC
NA	TRBV6-1	NA	TRBJ2-5	CASREFQGGYETQYF	TGTGCCAGCAGAGAGTTCCAGGGAGGATACGAGACCCAGTACTTC
TRBD2	TRBV30	many	TRBJ2-1	CAWSVRSSGRTNEQFF	TGTGCCTGGAGTGTACGGAGTAGCGGGAGGACTAATGAGCAGTTCTTC
NA	TRBV20-1	NA	TRBJ2-1	CSATSFSAGYVNEQFF	TGCAGTGCCACTTCCTTCTCGGCGGGATACGTGAATGAGCAGTTCTTC
NA	TRBV30	NA	TRBJ2-7	CAWEDGVIYEQYF	TGTGCCTGGGAAGACGGAGTCATATACGAGCAGTACTTC
NA	TRBV6-1	NA	TRBJ2-4	CASTLVMGAKNIQYF	TGTGCCAGCACTCTTGTGATGGGGGCCAAAAACATTCAGTACTTC
TRBD2	TRBV5-4	NA	TRBJ2-1	CAWGLAGGRWNEQFF	TGTGCCTGGGGACTAGCGGGAGGGCGTTGGAATGAGCAGTTCTTC
NA	TRBV10-2	NA	TRBJ2-2	CASPSGSPGELFF	TGCGCCAGCCCTTCGGGAAGTCCCGGGGAGCTGTTTTTT
TRBD2	TRBV20-1	many	TRBJ2-3	CSAREASGRSGTDTQYF	TGCAGTGCTAGAGAGGCTAGCGGGAGATCGGGTACAGATACGCAGTATTTT
NA	TRBV4-3	NA	TRBJ1-5	CASSPDHSRGQPQHF	TGCGCCAGCAGCCCGGACCACTCGAGAGGGCAGCCCCAGCATTTT
TRBD2	TRBV20-1	few	TRBJ2-1	CSARASSLAGVNEQFF	TGCAGTGCTAGAGCATCTTCGCTAGCGGGAGTCAATGAGCAGTTCTTC
NA	TRBV10-2	NA	TRBJ1-4	CASSEGGPLGEKLFF	TGCGCCAGCAGTGAAGGAGGGCCCCTCGGTGAAAAACTGTTTTTT
NA	TRBV18	many	TRBJ2-5	CASSPGAFQETQYF	TGTGCCAGCTCACCAGGTGCTTTCCAAGAGACCCAGTACTTC
NA	TRBV7-9	few	TRBJ2-2	CASTLFGFNGELFF	TGTGCCAGCACCCTCTTCGGCTTTAACGGGGAGCTGTTTTTT
TRBD1	TRBV5-1	few	TRBJ2-7	CASAKDRGREQYF	TGCGCCAGCGCAAAGGACAGGGGACGCGAGCAGTACTTC
TRBD2	TRBV20-1	many	TRBJ2-3	CSATLAGVIDTQYF	TGCAGTGCCACACTAGCGGGAGTGATAGATACGCAGTATTTT
NA	TRBV28	NA	TRBJ2-3	CASRPSPGNTDTQYF	TGTGCCAGCAGACCATCTCCGGGGAACACAGATACGCAGTATTTT
NA	TRBV30	NA	TRBJ2-7	CAAGPQFVSEQYF	TGTGCCGCAGGCCCCCAGTTTGTCAGCGAGCAGTACTTC
NA	TRBV19	NA	TRBJ2-2	CASSKLRGNTGELFF	TGTGCCAGTAGTAAACTCAGGGGTAACACCGGGGAGCTGTTTTTT
NA	TRBV9	NA	TRBJ2-6	CASSVGWSSGANVLTF	TGTGCCAGCAGCGTAGGCTGGTCCTCTGGGGCCAACGTCCTGACTTTC
TRBD1	TRBV11-2	NA	TRBJ2-7	CASSLVLGTGTGAYEQYF	TGTGCCAGCAGCTTAGTTCTTGGGACAGGAACGGGCGCCTACGAGCAGTACTTC
NA	TRBV29-1	many	TRBJ2-5	CSVARGQETQYF	TGCAGCGTGGCCCGGGGACAAGAGACCCAGTACTTC
NA	TRBV19	few	TRBJ2-1	CASGTNEQFF	TGTGCCAGTGGGACCAATGAGCAGTTCTTC
TRBD2	TRBV5-1	few	TRBJ2-1	CASSGGLAGGQFF	TGCGCCAGCAGCGGGGGACTAGCGGGGGGCCAGTTCTTC
NA	TRBV6-2/TRBV6-3	NA	TRBJ2-1	CASMGTGAASYNEQFF	TGTGCCAGCATGGGGACGGGGGCGGCATCCTACAATGAGCAGTTCTTC
NA	TRBV10-3	few	TRBJ1-2	CAIRLGVGDGYTF	TGTGCCATCAGGCTAGGGGTCGGAGATGGCTACACCTTC
TRBD1	TRBV7-6	NA	TRBJ2-7	CASSLARGQFYEQYF	TGTGCCAGCAGCTTGGCGAGGGGACAGTTTTACGAGCAGTACTTC
NA	TRBV6-1	NA	TRBJ2-3	CASSPRTYTDTQYF	TGTGCCAGCAGTCCTAGGACCTACACAGATACGCAGTATTTT
NA	TRBV7-2	NA	TRBJ1-3	CASRAGSGNTIYF	TGTGCCAGCAGGGCCGGCTCTGGAAACACCATATATTTT
NA	TRBV11-2	NA	TRBJ2-1	CASSLEWGESNEQFF	TGTGCCAGCAGCTTAGAATGGGGGGAAAGCAATGAGCAGTTCTTC
TRBD1	TRBV24-1	few	TRBJ2-2	CATSGSPGQGFPSGELFF	TGTGCCACCAGTGGTTCTCCGGGACAGGGGTTCCCTTCCGGGGAGCTGTTTTTT
NA	TRBV27	NA	TRBJ1-6	CASSRATYNSPLHF	TGTGCCAGCAGTAGGGCGACCTATAATTCACCCCTCCACTTT
NA	TRBV7-9	NA	TRBJ1-5	CASSLAGFQPQHF	TGTGCCAGCAGCTTAGCGGGTTTTCAGCCCCAGCATTTT
NA	TRBV2	NA	TRBJ2-5	CASRDMGGETQYF	TGTGCCAGCAGAGACATGGGTGGGGAGACCCAGTACTTC
NA	TRBV7-2	NA	TRBJ1-1	CASSPLGGSTEAFF	TGTGCCAGCAGCCCCCTTGGGGGGAGCACTGAAGCTTTCTTT
NA	TRBV4-3	few	TRBJ2-2	CASSQDLSSPNTGELFF	TGCGCCAGCAGCCAAGATTTGAGTTCCCCGAACACCGGGGAGCTGTTTTTT
NA	TRBV29-1	few	TRBJ2-2	CSVEDRLAYNTGELFF	TGCAGCGTTGAAGATCGCCTAGCGTATAACACCGGGGAGCTGTTTTTT
TRBD1	TRBV5-1	many	TRBJ2-1	CASSFLQGGYNEQFF	TGCGCCAGCAGCTTCCTACAGGGGGGCTACAATGAGCAGTTCTTC
TRBD2	TRBV7-9	few	TRBJ2-7	CASTKGLAGAYEQYF	TGTGCCAGCACCAAAGGCCTAGCGGGAGCTTACGAGCAGTACTTC
NA	TRBV20-1	NA	TRBJ2-2	CSASPALGAGELFF	TGCAGTGCTAGTCCAGCTTTGGGGGCCGGGGAGCTGTTTTTT
NA	TRBV12-3/TRBV12-4	NA	TRBJ1-5	CASSFGMGQPQHF	TGTGCCAGCAGTTTTGGAATGGGTCAGCCCCAGCATTTT
NA	TRBV20-1	NA	TRBJ2-5	CSATSLAPKETQYF	TGCAGTGCTACCTCACTAGCTCCCAAAGAGACCCAGTACTTC
TRBD2	TRBV12-3/TRBV12-4	many	TRBJ2-7	CASSLLGLDYEQYF	TGTGCCAGCAGTTTACTGGGACTAGACTACGAGCAGTACTTC
NA	TRBV5-1	NA	TRBJ1-2	CASSLSSGSYGYTF	TGCGCCAGCAGCTTATCGTCAGGGTCCTATGGCTACACCTTC
NA	TRBV5-4	few	TRBJ1-5	CASSRGGRGPQHF	TGTGCCAGCAGCCGGGGCGGTCGAGGGCCCCAGCATTTT
TRBD1	TRBV14	NA	TRBJ2-4	CASSQWTGGRQYF	TGTGCCAGCAGCCAATGGACAGGGGGTCGTCAGTACTTC
TRBD1	TRBV19	few	TRBJ2-7	CASSPQDRLKFKDFHYEQYF	TGTGCCAGTAGTCCCCAGGACAGGCTTAAATTCAAGGACTTTCACTACGAGCAGTACTTC
TRBD2	TRBV7-2	many	TRBJ2-1	CASSPGLAGSSEQFF	TGTGCCAGCAGCCCCGGACTAGCGGGAAGTTCTGAGCAGTTCTTC
TRBD1	TRBV7-2	few	TRBJ2-5	CASSLGQGRTQYF	TGTGCCAGCAGCCTAGGACAGGGTCGGACCCAGTACTTC
NA	TRBV2	few	TRBJ2-3	CASSEYGPDTQYF	TGTGCCAGCAGTGAATACGGGCCTGATACGCAGTATTTT
NA	TRBV12-3/TRBV12-4	few	TRBJ2-1	CASRAIGINEQFF	TGTGCCAGCAGGGCCATCGGTATCAATGAGCAGTTCTTC
TRBD2	TRBV6-6	many	TRBJ2-1	CATRDGGYNEQFF	TGTGCCACCCGGGACGGGGGGTACAATGAGCAGTTCTTC
NA	TRBV28	few	TRBJ2-3	CASSALGTGPNTQYF	TGTGCCAGCAGCGCTTTAGGCACAGGACCAAATACGCAGTATTTT
TRBD1	TRBV5-1	many	TRBJ2-4	CASSPRQGQDKNIQYF	TGCGCCAGCAGCCCGCGACAGGGACAGGACAAAAACATTCAGTACTTC
TRBD2	TRBV9	few	TRBJ2-1	CASSVGTRGYNEQFF	TGTGCCAGCAGCGTCGGGACTAGGGGTTACAATGAGCAGTTCTTC